The 20 T cell receptor beta chains reported below all come from one sample, sequenced in a study of somatic mutations in cytotoxic T cells in rheumatoid arthritis. Method: immunoSEQ multiplex PCR; TCRdb's copy keeps in-frame clones and lacks some. The sample has roughly 15,000 clones, around four fifths seen once. The sample comprised CD8+ T cells sorted from blood. These receptors were obtained from an adult with rheumatoid arthritis.

V is TRBV27 and J is TRBJ2-1, with TRBD2 matching over 8 bases. The CDR3 loop spans 16 amino acids. Germline assignment: CDR1 MNHEY and CDR2 SMNVEV (reference sequence). V dropped 0 bases and J dropped 3; count of bases not matched to a gene: 4. The CDR3 region is CASSLSGGGYYNEQFF. The CDR3 coding sequence is TGTGCCAGCAGTTTATCGGGCGGGGGGTACTACAATGAGCAGTTCTTC.

This chain uses TRBV4-1 with TRBJ1-3; D is ambiguous. CDR3 length: 13 amino acids. Germline CDR1 reads MGHRA; CDR2 reads YSYEKL. The V and J ends lost 8 bases and 0 bases respectively, with 8 bases between them. CDR3 amino acids: CASLRSSGNTIYF. CDR3 in DNA: TGCGCCAGCCTGAGGTCCTCTGGAAACACCATATATTTT.

The J gene is TRBJ1-2, the V gene TRBV2; D might be TRBD1 (5 bases). V lost 6 bases and J lost 0, with 14 bases in between. Germline CDR1 is SNHLY and CDR2 is FYNNEI. The CDR3 consists of 15 residues. This chain's CDR3 is CASRQDGASNYGYTF. DNA for the CDR3: TGTGCCAGCAGACAGGACGGAGCTTCTAACTATGGCTACACCTTC.

This chain connects TRBV5-4 to TRBJ2-7; 9 bases agree with TRBD1. The CDR3 covers 13 residues. Trimming at V came to 7 bases and at J to 0 bases, leaving 2 bases not matched to a gene. The germline CDR1 and CDR2 sequences are SGHNT and YYREEE (reference sequence). The CDR3 spells CASGTGPSYEQYF. DNA of the CDR3: TGTGCCAGCGGGACAGGGCCCTCCTACGAGCAGTACTTC.

This chain uses TRBV7-6 with TRBJ2-7, with a possible D match to TRBD2 (7 bases). Trimming stripped 5 bases from V and 3 bases from J, with 11 bases between. The CDR3 sequence is 13 residues long. Germline CDR1 SGHVS, CDR2 FNYEAQ. The CDR3: CASSLRGHYEQYF. Here the CDR3 DNA reads TGTGCCAGCAGCCTGCGGGGGCACTACGAGCAGTACTTC. Supplemented by reference TRBV7-6 and TRBJ2-7, the full variable domain reads GAGVSQSPRYKVTKRGQDVALRCDPISGHVSLYWYRQALGQGPEFLTYFNYEAQQDKSGLPNDRFSAERPEGSISTLTIQRTEQRDSAMYRCASSLRGHYEQYFGPGTRLTVT.

This clone was picked up one time. The V gene is TRBV4-1, the J gene TRBJ1-5; TRBD1 matches at 7 bases. The CDR3 contains 15 residues. Trimming cost V 3 bases and J 5 bases; bases outside gene matches: 7. Germline loops: CDR1 MGHRA, CDR2 YSYEKL. CDR3 amino acids: CASSHVTGVDQPQHF. DNA for the CDR3: TGCGCCAGCAGCCACGTTACAGGGGTAGATCAGCCCCAGCATTTT.

Turning to this clone: At one end, the junction sequence differs from germline, possibly due to a read error. The chain joins TRBV7-7 to TRBJ2-5; 10 bases are a match to TRBD2. CDR3 length: 12 amino acids. Looked up from germline, CDR1 is SSHAT and CDR2 is FNYEAQ (reference sequence). DNA of the CDR3: TGTGCTAGCAGCGGGGGGGTAGAGACCCAGTACTTC. Translation: CASSGGVETQYF. The whole variable domain, filled in from reference TRBV7-7 and TRBJ2-5, reads GAGVSQSPRYKVTKRGQDVTLRCDPISSHATLYWYQQALGQGPEFLTYFNYEAQPDKSGLPSDRFSAERPEGSISTLTIQRTEQRDSAMYRCASSGGVETQYFGPGTRLLVL.

The rearrangement uses TRBV9 and TRBJ2-7; possible D gene TRBD1, 5 bases. There are 12 residues in the CDR3. Germline V lookup: CDR1 SGDLS, CDR2 YYNGEE. Trimming shortened V by 4 bases and J by 6 bases, and 11 bases separated the two germline ends. CDR3 bases: TGTGCCAGCAGCCTGACAGTCGGCGAGCAGTACTTC. As protein: CASSLTVGEQYF.

The V and J genes are TRBV6-5 and TRBJ2-1; D is unclear. The V end lost 2 bases, the J end lost 10 bases, and 12 bases lay between the germline ends. The CDR3 is made up of 13 amino acids. Germline values: CDR1 MNHEY, CDR2 SVGAGI. CDR3 sequence (DNA): TGTGCCAGCAGTTACGGTGGGCGGATAGAGCAGTTCTTC. Its translation is CASSYGGRIEQFF.

The genes are TRBV5-5 and TRBJ1-5; D gene unclear. Germline values: CDR1 SGHKS, CDR2 YYEKEE (reference sequence). The CDR3 runs to 13 residues. With 6 bases removed from V and 4 bases from J, the gap between germline ends came to 11 bases. The CDR3 sequence is CASTPSGNQPQHF. The CDR3 region has the DNA TGTGCCAGCACCCCGTCGGGTAATCAGCCCCAGCATTTT.

This rearrangement joins TRBV2 to TRBJ2-7; D remains ambiguous. V lost 3 bases, J lost 7 bases, and 10 bases lay in between. Per the germline V gene, CDR1 is SNHLY and CDR2 is FYNNEI. The CDR3 is 12 residues long. The CDR3 bases are TGTGCCAGCAGTGACTACAGCTTGGAGCAGTACTTC. This encodes CASSDYSLEQYF.

The chain joins TRBV4-1 to TRBJ1-2; TRBD1 matches at 8 bases. J lost 4 bases, V lost 1 base, and 8 bases had no gene match. Per the germline V gene, CDR1 is MGHRA and CDR2 is YSYEKL. This CDR3 region has 16 residues. The CDR3 region has the DNA TGCGCCAGCAGCCAAGGATGGACAGGGAATGCCTATGGCTACACCTTC. Protein sequence: CASSQGWTGNAYGYTF.

This rearrangement joins TRBV18 to TRBJ2-7; TRBD1 aligns across 9 bases. CDR1 and CDR2 from the germline V gene are KGHSH and LQKENI. Trimming removed 3 bases from V and 3 bases from J; junction bases left unmatched: 3. This CDR3 comprises 14 residues. The CDR3 here is CASSPTGGRYEQYF. The DNA for the CDR3 is TGTGCCAGCTCACCGACAGGGGGTCGCTACGAGCAGTACTTC.

V gene TRBV4-1 combines with J gene TRBJ2-7; D perhaps matches TRBD2 (5 bases). The CDR3 totals 14 residues. Germline V gene lookup returns CDR1 MGHRA and CDR2 YSYEKL. V dropped 1 base and J dropped 5 bases, with 12 bases sitting between them. CDR3 amino acids: CASSQVRAQDEQYF. CDR3 sequence (DNA): TGCGCCAGCAGCCAAGTGAGGGCCCAGGACGAGCAGTACTTC.

The chain has TRBV6-9 and TRBJ2-2; maybe TRBD1 (5 bases). Germline CDR1 MNHGY, CDR2 SVAAGI. The CDR3 sequence is 17 residues long. The V and J ends lost 3 bases and 2 bases respectively, with 16 bases between them. CDR3 amino acids: CASSYLTGRPNTGELFF. DNA of the CDR3: TGTGCCAGCAGTTACCTTACAGGAAGACCAAACACCGGGGAGCTGTTTTTT.

This chain connects TRBV18 to TRBJ1-1; TRBD1 agrees at 7 bases. Germline V lookup: CDR1 KGHSH, CDR2 LQKENI. This CDR3 region has 15 residues. The ends lost 5 bases at V and 5 bases at J; junction bases unmatched: 11. The CDR3 DNA follows: TGTGCCAGCTCAGGATCAGGGACAGCTATTACTGAAGCTTTCTTT. Translated: CASSGSGTAITEAFF. Combining the CDR3 with reference TRBV18 and TRBJ1-1 gives the whole variable domain NAGVMQNPRHLVRRRGQEARLRCSPMKGHSHVYWYRQLPEEGLKFMVYLQKENIIDESGMPKERFSAEFPKEGPSILRIQQVVRGDSAAYFCASSGSGTAITEAFFGQGTRLTVV.

V is TRBV25-1 and J is TRBJ2-2, with D maybe TRBD1 (7 bases). The germline CDR1 and CDR2 sequences are MGHDK and SYGVNS. V shed 4 bases and J shed 6 bases, with 21 bases lying between them. This CDR3 comprises 17 residues. The CDR3 bases are TGTGCCAGCAGTGTCCCTGGGGGGACAGATCGGGCCGGGGAGCTGTTTTTT. Translated: CASSVPGGTDRAGELFF.

The chain is built from TRBV10-3 and TRBJ2-1; 8 bases fit TRBD2. Germline loops: CDR1 ENHRY, CDR2 SYGVKD. The J segment lost 8 bases and the V segment lost 4 bases, leaving 10 bases of the junction unmatched. The CDR3 is 15 residues long. CDR3 loop: CAISADSGIIYEQFF. CDR3 nucleotide sequence: TGTGCCATCAGTGCGGATAGCGGGATTATCTATGAGCAGTTCTTC.

The chain couples TRBV4-2 to TRBJ2-5; D uncertain. TRBJ2-7 explains the end of the DNA better; the J call may be wrong. The CDR3 runs to 17 residues. Germline V lookup: CDR1 LGHNA, CDR2 YNFKEQ. CDR3 sequence reads: CASSQETDEGPSYEQYF. DNA of the CDR3: TGTGCCAGCAGCCAAGAAACGGACGAAGGCCCCTCCTACGAGCAGTACTTC.

This chain links TRBV15 with TRBJ1-2, with 9 nucleotides matching TRBD1. This CDR3 is 14 amino acids long. V gave up 5 bases and J gave up 2 bases; unmatched junction bases: 3. The germline CDR1 and CDR2 sequences are LNHNV and YYDKDF (reference sequence). This CDR3 is CATSLGQGNYGYTF. As DNA, the CDR3 is TGTGCCACCAGCCTGGGACAGGGCAACTATGGCTACACCTTC.